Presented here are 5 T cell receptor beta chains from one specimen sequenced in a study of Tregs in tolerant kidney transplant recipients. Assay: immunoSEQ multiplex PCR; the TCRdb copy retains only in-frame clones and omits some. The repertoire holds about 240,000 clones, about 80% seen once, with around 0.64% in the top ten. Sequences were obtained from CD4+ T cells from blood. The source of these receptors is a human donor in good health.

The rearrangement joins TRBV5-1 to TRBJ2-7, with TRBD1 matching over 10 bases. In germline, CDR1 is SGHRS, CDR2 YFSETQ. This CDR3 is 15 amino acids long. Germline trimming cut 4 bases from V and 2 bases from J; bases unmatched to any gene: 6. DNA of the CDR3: TGCGCCAGCAGCGCCGGGACAGGGGTAACCTACGAGCAGTACTTC. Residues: CASSAGTGVTYEQYF.

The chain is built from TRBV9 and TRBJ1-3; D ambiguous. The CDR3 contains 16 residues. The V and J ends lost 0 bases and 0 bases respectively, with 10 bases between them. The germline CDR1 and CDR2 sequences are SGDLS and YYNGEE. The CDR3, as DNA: TGTGCCAGCAGCGTAGCTCCAATCGCCTCTGGAAACACCATATATTTT. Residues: CASSVAPIASGNTIYF.

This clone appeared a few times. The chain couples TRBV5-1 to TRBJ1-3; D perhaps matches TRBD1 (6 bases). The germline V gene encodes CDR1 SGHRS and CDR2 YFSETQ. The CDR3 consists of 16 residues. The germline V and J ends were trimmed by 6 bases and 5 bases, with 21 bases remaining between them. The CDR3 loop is CASTTGPGQKRNTIYF. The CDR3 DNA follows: TGCGCCAGCACAACCGGCCCCGGACAGAAACGAAACACCATATATTTT.

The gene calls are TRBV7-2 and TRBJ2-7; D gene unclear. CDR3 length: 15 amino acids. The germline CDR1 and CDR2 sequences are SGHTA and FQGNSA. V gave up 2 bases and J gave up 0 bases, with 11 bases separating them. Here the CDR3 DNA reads TGTGCCAGCAGCTTAAGGGTACAGAGCTCCTACGAGCAGTACTTC. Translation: CASSLRVQSSYEQYF.

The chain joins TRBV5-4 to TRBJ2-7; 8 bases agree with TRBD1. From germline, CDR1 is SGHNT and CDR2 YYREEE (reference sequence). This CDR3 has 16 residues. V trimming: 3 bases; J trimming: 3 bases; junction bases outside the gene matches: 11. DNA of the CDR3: TGTGCCAGCAGCTCTCGCCAACAAACAGGGGGCTACGAGCAGTACTTC. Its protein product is CASSSRQQTGGYEQYF. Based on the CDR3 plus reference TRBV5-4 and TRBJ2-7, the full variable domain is ETGVTQSPTHLIKTRGQQVTLRCSSQSGHNTVSWYQQALGQGPQFIFQYYREEENGRGNFPPRFSGLQFPNYSSELNVNALELDDSALYLCASSSRQQTGGYEQYFGPGTRLTVT.